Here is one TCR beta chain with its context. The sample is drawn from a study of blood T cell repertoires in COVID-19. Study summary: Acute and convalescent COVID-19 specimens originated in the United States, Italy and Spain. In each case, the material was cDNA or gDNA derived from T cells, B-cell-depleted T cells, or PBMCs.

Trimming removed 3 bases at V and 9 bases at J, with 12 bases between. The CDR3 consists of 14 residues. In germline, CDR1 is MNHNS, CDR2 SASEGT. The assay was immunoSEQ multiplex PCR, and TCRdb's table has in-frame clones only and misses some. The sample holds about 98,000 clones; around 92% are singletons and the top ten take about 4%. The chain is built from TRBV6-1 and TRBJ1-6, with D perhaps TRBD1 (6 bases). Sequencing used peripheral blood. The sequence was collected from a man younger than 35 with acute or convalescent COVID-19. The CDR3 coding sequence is TGTGCCAGCAGTGAGGCAGGGGCGGGTTCACCCCTCCACTTT. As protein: CASSEAGAGSPLHF.